This T cell receptor (beta chain) was recovered during a study of cytomegalovirus exposure and HLA in healthy donors. Concerning this clone itself: No antigen is known for it.

The V gene lost 5 bases and the J gene lost 7 bases, with 9 bases spanning the gap. This CDR3 has 12 residues. Germline lookup yields CDR1 MDHEN and CDR2 SYDVKM. A multiplex PCR was run with 60 Vbeta primers and 13 Jbeta primers. The protocol was immunoSEQ multiplex PCR, while the TCRdb copy is restricted to in-frame clones and leaves out a portion. This repertoire shows about 160,000 clones, 70% to 80% found once; its top ten account for 2.1%. Study-wide findings and caveats: Reportedly, diagnosis of cytomegalovirus status by the classifier showed high specificity and sensitivity. Among the CMV-associated chains, three were confirmed in vitro as specific for CMV antigens. Earlier analysis looked at TCR beta V segments, and most were productive about 90% or about 30% of the time. HLA-A and HLA-B allele assignments for most subjects were reportedly predicted accurately using TCR beta sequences.

The source of this sequence is a man aged 40-49 years in good health and CMV-seronegative. This chain uses TRBV28 with TRBJ1-5; D is uncertain. Sequenced: PBMCs. This CDR3 reads CASSSGLQPQHF. CDR3 bases: TGTGCCAGCAGTAGCGGACTGCAGCCCCAGCATTTT.